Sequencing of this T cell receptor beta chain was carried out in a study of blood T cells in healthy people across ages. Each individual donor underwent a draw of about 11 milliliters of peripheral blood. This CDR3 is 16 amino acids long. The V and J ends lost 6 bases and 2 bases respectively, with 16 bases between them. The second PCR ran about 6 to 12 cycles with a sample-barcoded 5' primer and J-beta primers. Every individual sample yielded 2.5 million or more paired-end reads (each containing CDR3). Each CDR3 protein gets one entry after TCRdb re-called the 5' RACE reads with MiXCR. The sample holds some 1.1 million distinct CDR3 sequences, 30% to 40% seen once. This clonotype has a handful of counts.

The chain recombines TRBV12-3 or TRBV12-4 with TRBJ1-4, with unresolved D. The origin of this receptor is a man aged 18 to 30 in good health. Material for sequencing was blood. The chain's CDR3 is CASSKDLTATNEKLFF. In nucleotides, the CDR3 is TGTGCCAGCAGCAAAGATCTCACAGCCACTAATGAAAAACTGTTTTTT.